Below, 9 T cell receptor beta chains from the same sample are listed, as sequenced in a study of blood T cell repertoires in COVID-19. The table came from immunoSEQ multiplex PCR; TCRdb's copy has only in-frame clones and leaves some out. The profile shows 150,000 or so clones, around 80% of them singletons. Sequencing was performed on peripheral blood. These receptors all come from a man in his sixties with acute or convalescent COVID-19.

The sample holds a few counts of this clone. The chain couples TRBV9 to TRBJ2-1, with 7 nucleotides matching TRBD2. This CDR3 has 15 amino acids. Germline CDR1 and CDR2: SGDLS and YYNGEE. With V trimmed by 3 bases and J by 0 bases, 3 bases remained unmatched. CDR3 loop: CASSETSSSYNEQFF. The CDR3 region has the DNA TGTGCCAGCAGCGAGACTAGCAGCTCCTACAATGAGCAGTTCTTC.

The chain's CDR3 is CSVESLGQGVTGELFF. CDR3 nucleotide sequence: TGCAGCGTTGAGTCTTTGGGACAGGGGGTCACCGGGGAGCTGTTTTTT. The V and J genes are TRBV29-1 and TRBJ2-2, with 11 nucleotides matching TRBD1. CDR1 SQVTM and CDR2 ANQGSEA come from the germline V gene. J lost 4 bases, V lost 3 bases, and 7 bases had no gene match. The CDR3 runs 16 residues.

This rearrangement joins TRBV5-6 to TRBJ1-5; 9 nucleotides align to TRBD1. V lost 3 bases, J lost 2 bases, and 6 bases stayed unmatched. Per the germline V gene, CDR1 is SGHDT and CDR2 is YYEEEE. This CDR3 contains 16 residues. CDR3 sequence: CASSSQDRGRNQPQHF. CDR3 DNA: TGTGCCAGCAGCTCACAGGACAGGGGACGCAATCAGCCCCAGCATTTT.

The chain links TRBV7-8 to TRBJ2-5; D is perhaps TRBD2 (6 bases). From germline, CDR1 is SGHVS and CDR2 FQNEAQ. The CDR3 runs to 13 residues. Deletions cut 3 bases from V and 9 bases from J, with 14 bases between. Written as DNA, the CDR3 is TGTGCCAGCAGCTTGGGGGACTTGAGGGCCCAGTACTTC. Protein: CASSLGDLRAQYF.

This sequence joins TRBV12-5 and TRBJ2-1; D not certain. The germline V and J ends were trimmed by 3 bases and 3 bases, with 15 bases remaining between them. The germline V gene has CDR1 LGHNT and CDR2 FRNRAP. The CDR3 length is 16 residues. CDR3 sequence: CASGFQAALSYNEQFF. The CDR3 nucleotides read TGTGCTAGTGGTTTCCAGGCCGCCCTTAGCTACAATGAGCAGTTCTTC.

This chain connects TRBV5-6 to TRBJ2-5, with 7 nucleotides matching TRBD1. Trimming took 0 bases from V and 7 from J; bases not matched to a gene: 9. Looked up from germline, CDR1 is SGHDT and CDR2 is YYEEEE. The CDR3 covers 15 residues. The CDR3 bases are TGTGCCAGCAGCTTGGGACAGGGCCTCAAGAGGACCCAGTACTTC. Translation: CASSLGQGLKRTQYF.

Here the CDR3 DNA reads TGTGCCAGTAGTTCGCAGGGATTTTCCGGGGAGCTGTTTTTT. Encoded protein: CASSSQGFSGELFF. The V gene is TRBV19, the J gene TRBJ2-2, with D perhaps matching TRBD1 (5 bases). The CDR3 contains 14 residues. Germline V gene sequence: CDR1 LNHDA, CDR2 SQIVND (reference sequence). The V and J ends lost 5 bases and 6 bases respectively, with 13 bases between them.

The DNA for the CDR3 is TGTGCCAGCAGCTTTAAGAGGGGGCCCTCCTACGAGCAGTACTTC. It encodes CASSFKRGPSYEQYF. The genes are TRBV5-6 and TRBJ2-7; TRBD1 matches 7 bases. After removal of 2 bases from V and 0 bases from J, the junction contained 5 bases not matched to a gene. Germline V lookup: CDR1 SGHDT, CDR2 YYEEEE. The CDR3 covers 15 residues.

This clone showed up just once. The chain carries TRBV5-6 and TRBJ2-1; weak D call: TRBD2 (6 bases). The V and J ends lost 3 bases and 0 bases respectively, with 10 bases between them. This CDR3 is 15 amino acids long. Germline V gene data show CDR1 as SGHDT and CDR2 as YYEEEE. Written as DNA, the CDR3 is TGTGCCAGCAGCTGGGGGGACGGCTCCTACAATGAGCAGTTCTTC. The encoded protein is CASSWGDGSYNEQFF.